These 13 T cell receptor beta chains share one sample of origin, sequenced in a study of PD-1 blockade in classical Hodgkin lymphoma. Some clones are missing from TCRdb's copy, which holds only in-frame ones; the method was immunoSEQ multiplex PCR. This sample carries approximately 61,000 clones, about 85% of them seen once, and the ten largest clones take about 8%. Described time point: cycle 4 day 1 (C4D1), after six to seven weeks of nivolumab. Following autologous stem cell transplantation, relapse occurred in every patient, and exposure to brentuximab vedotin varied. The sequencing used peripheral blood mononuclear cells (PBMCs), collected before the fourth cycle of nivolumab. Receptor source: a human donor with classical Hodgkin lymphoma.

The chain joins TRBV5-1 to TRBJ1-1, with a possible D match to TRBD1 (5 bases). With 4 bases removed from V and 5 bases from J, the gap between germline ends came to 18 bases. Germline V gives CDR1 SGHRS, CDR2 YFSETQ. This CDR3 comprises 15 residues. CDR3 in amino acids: CASSPSPGGWTEAFF. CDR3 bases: TGCGCCAGCAGCCCCTCCCCGGGGGGATGGACTGAAGCTTTCTTT. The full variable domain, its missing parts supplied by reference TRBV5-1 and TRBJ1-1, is KAGVTQTPRYLIKTRGQQVTLSCSPISGHRSVSWYQQTPGQGLQFLFEYFSETQRNKGNFPGRFSGRQFSNSRSEMNVSTLELGDSALYLCASSPSPGGWTEAFFGQGTRLTVV.

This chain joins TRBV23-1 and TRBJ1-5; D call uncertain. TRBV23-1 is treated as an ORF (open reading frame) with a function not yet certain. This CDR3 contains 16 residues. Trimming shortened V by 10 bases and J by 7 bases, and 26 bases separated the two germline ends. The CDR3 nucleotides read TGCGCCAACGGGCGTCGTGGTCAAGGGTTTAAACAGCCCCAGCATTTT. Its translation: CANGRRGQGFKQPQHF.

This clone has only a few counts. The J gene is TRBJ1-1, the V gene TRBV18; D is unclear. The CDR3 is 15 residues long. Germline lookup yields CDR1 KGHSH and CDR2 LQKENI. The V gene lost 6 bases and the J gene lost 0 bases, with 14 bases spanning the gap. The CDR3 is CASSPSVLVNTEAFF. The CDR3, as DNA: TGTGCCAGCTCTCCGTCGGTCCTAGTGAACACTGAAGCTTTCTTT. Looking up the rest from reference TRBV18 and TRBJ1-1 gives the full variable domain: NAGVMQNPRHLVRRRGQEARLRCSPMKGHSHVYWYRQLPEEGLKFMVYLQKENIIDESGMPKERFSAEFPKEGPSILRIQQVVRGDSAAYFCASSPSVLVNTEAFFGQGTRLTVV.

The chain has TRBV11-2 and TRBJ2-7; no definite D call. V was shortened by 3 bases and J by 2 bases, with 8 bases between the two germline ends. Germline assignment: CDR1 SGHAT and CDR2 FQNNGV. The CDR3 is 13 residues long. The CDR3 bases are TGTGCCAGCAGCTTTGACCCCGCCTACGAGCAGTACTTC. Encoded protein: CASSFDPAYEQYF.

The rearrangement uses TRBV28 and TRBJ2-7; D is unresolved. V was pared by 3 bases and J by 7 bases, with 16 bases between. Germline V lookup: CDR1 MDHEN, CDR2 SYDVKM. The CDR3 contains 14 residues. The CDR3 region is CASSLPRTNPEQYF. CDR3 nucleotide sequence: TGTGCCAGCAGTTTGCCCAGGACCAATCCTGAGCAGTACTTC.

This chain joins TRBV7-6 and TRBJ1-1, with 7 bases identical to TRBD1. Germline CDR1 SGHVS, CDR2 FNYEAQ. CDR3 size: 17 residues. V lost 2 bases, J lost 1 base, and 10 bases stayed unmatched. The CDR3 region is CASSLFQGGKGNTEAFF. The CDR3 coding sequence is TGTGCCAGCAGCTTATTCCAGGGGGGAAAAGGGAACACTGAAGCTTTCTTT.

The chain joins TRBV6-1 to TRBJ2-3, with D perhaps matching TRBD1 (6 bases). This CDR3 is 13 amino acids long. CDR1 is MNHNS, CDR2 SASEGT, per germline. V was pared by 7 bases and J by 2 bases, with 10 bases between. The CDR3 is CASNRDNTDTQYF. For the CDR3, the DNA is TGTGCCAGCAACCGGGACAACACAGATACGCAGTATTTT.

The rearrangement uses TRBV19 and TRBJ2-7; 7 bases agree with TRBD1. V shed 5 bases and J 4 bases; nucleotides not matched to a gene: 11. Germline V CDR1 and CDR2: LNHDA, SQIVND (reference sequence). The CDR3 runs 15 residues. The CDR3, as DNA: TGTGCCAGTAGTTCAAGAGGGGACAGAGGATACGAGCAGTACTTC. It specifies CASSSRGDRGYEQYF.

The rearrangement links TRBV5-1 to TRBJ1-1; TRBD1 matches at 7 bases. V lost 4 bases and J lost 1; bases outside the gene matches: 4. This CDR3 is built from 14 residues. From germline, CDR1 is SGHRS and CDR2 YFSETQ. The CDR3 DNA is TGCGCCAGCAGCACTGCAGGGGGGAACACTGAAGCTTTCTTT. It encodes CASSTAGGNTEAFF.

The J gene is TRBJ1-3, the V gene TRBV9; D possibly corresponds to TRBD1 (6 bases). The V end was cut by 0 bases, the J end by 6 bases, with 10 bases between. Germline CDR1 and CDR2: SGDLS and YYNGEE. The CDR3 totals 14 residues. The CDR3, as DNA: TGTGCCAGCAGCGTAGGGTACAGGGAAAACACCATATATTTT. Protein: CASSVGYRENTIYF.

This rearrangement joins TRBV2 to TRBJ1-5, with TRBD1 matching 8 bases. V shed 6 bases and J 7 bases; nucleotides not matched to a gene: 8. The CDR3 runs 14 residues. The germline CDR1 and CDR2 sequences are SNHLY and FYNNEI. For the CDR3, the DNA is TGTGCCAGCAGAGGAGCGACAGGGGTCCAGCCCCAGCATTTT. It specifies CASRGATGVQPQHF.

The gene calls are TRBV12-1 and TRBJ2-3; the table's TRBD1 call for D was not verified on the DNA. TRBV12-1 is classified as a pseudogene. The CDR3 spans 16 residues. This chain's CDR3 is CASRLGKTGGTDTQYF. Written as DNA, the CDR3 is TGTGCCAGCAGACTTGGGAAGACAGGGGGAACAGATACGCAGTATTTT.

This CDR3 reads CASTPGGSPYNEKLFF. In DNA, the CDR3 is TGTGCCAGTACCCCCGGGGGGAGTCCCTATAATGAAAAACTGTTTTTT. The chain carries TRBV19 and TRBJ1-4, with D possibly matching TRBD1 (5 bases). CDR1 and CDR2 (germline): LNHDA, SQIVND (reference sequence). This CDR3 has 16 amino acids. The V end was cut by 7 bases, the J end by 4 bases, with 19 bases between.